Below are 31 T cell receptor beta chains sequenced from a single sample in a study of blood T cells in healthy people across ages. Through a sample-barcoded 5' primer and a J-beta primer mix, a second PCR was run for roughly 7 to 12 cycles. Each CDR3 protein gets one entry after TCRdb re-called the 5' RACE reads with MiXCR. The repertoire holds hundreds of thousands of distinct CDR3 sequences, with over 45% as singletons. The sequenced sample was blood. These receptors were taken from a man younger than 40 in good health.

Only a few counts were recorded for this clonotype. CDR3 coding DNA: TGCAGCGTTGTACCAGGGGTCCCCCAAGAGACCCAGTACTTC. Translation: CSVVPGVPQETQYF. The J gene is TRBJ2-5, the V gene TRBV29-1, with D maybe TRBD1 (6 bases). There are 14 residues in the CDR3. V gave up 4 bases and J gave up 1 base, with 13 bases separating them. The germline V gene has CDR1 SQVTM and CDR2 ANQGSEA. Supplemented by reference TRBV29-1 and TRBJ2-5, the full variable domain reads SAVISQKPSRDICQRGTSLTIQCQVDSQVTMMFWYRQQPGQSLTLIATANQGSEATYESGFVIDKFPISRPNLTFSTLTVSNMSPEDSSIYLCSVVPGVPQETQYFGPGTRLLVL.

This chain uses TRBV4-3 with TRBJ1-2; 7 bases map to TRBD1. The CDR3 totals 15 residues. V shed 1 base and J 5 bases; nucleotides not matched to a gene: 7. CDR1 and CDR2 from the germline V gene are LGHNA and YSLEER. The CDR3: CASSQGYDRVYGYTF. The CDR3 region has the DNA TGCGCCAGCAGCCAAGGATACGACAGGGTTTATGGCTACACCTTC.

The gene calls are TRBV5-6 and TRBJ2-5; the D gene could be TRBD1 or TRBD2 (5 bases each). The CDR3 is 17 amino acids. CDR1 and CDR2 from the germline V gene are SGHDT and YYEEEE. V gave up 2 bases and J gave up 4 bases, with 21 bases separating them. The CDR3 nucleotides read TGTGCCAGCAGCTTCAGTTTGGGGGAATCCTCGGGAGAGACCCAGTACTTC. Protein sequence: CASSFSLGESSGETQYF. The full variable domain, in which reference TRBV5-6 and TRBJ2-5 provide the parts outside the CDR3, is DAGVTQSPTHLIKTRGQQVTLRCSPKSGHDTVSWYQQALGQGPQFIFQYYEEEERQRGNFPDRFSGHQFPNYSSELNVNALLLGDSALYLCASSFSLGESSGETQYFGPGTRLLVL.

The chain combines TRBV6-2 or TRBV6-3 with TRBJ2-5; D unresolved. The germline gives CDR1 MNHEY, CDR2 SVGEGT. The CDR3 has 13 amino acids. V shed 0 bases and J shed 13 bases, with 15 bases lying between them. CDR3 amino acids: CASSYSVAFERYF. CDR3 sequence (DNA): TGTGCCAGCAGTTACTCGGTGGCGTTCGAGCGGTACTTC.

In this sample, this clonotype turned up once. The chain uses TRBV20-1 and TRBJ2-7, with 14 positions matching TRBD2. CDR1 and CDR2 from the germline V gene are DFQATT and SNEGSKA (reference sequence). The V and J ends lost 6 bases and 4 bases, in that order; junction bases with no gene match: 5. CDR3 length: 14 residues. Here the CDR3 DNA reads TGCAGTGCCAGACTAGCGGGAGGGCATTACGAGCAGTACTTC. Translation gives CSARLAGGHYEQYF.

The chain links TRBV5-5 to TRBJ1-5; D is undetermined. The CDR3 runs 18 residues. Germline V gene lookup returns CDR1 SGHKS and CDR2 YYEKEE (reference sequence). V lost 0 bases, J lost 0 bases, and 16 bases lay in between. The CDR3 region is CASSLDPTSSNSNQPQHF. The CDR3 bases are TGTGCCAGCAGCTTGGATCCGACCTCTTCCAATAGCAATCAGCCCCAGCATTTT.

The CDR3 DNA sequence: TGTGCCAGCAGCGTAGAGGACGGACGCTCTGGGGCCAACGTCCTGACTTTC. Protein: CASSVEDGRSGANVLTF. The rearrangement joins TRBV9 to TRBJ2-6, with D uncertain. V lost 0 bases, J lost 0 bases, and 10 bases lay in between. Germline V CDR1 and CDR2: SGDLS, YYNGEE. The CDR3 contains 17 residues. Full variable domain (remainder filled in from reference TRBV9 and TRBJ2-6): DSGVTQTPKHLITATGQRVTLRCSPRSGDLSVYWYQQSLDQGLQFLIQYYNGEERAKGNILERFSAQQFPDLHSELNLSSLELGDSALYFCASSVEDGRSGANVLTFGAGSRLTVL.

This clonotype was seen once. The chain employs TRBV3-1 and TRBJ1-2, with a possible D match to TRBD1 (5 bases). Deletions cut 8 bases from V and 5 bases from J, with 12 bases between. This CDR3 comprises 12 residues. Per germline, CDR1 LGHDT and CDR2 YNNKEL (reference sequence). As DNA, the CDR3 is TGTGCCAGCCCTCGATCAGGGTATGGCTACACCTTC. This codes for CASPRSGYGYTF.

V and J are TRBV7-8 and TRBJ2-4, with D tentatively TRBD1 (5 bases). Germline V CDR1 and CDR2: SGHVS, FQNEAQ. Trimming cost V 5 bases and J 2 bases, with 13 bases left between them. This CDR3 is 15 amino acids long. The chain's CDR3 is CASSRDRVPKNIQYF. As DNA, the CDR3 is TGTGCCAGCAGCCGCGACAGAGTGCCCAAAAACATTCAGTACTTC.

The chain carries TRBV27 and TRBJ2-7; the D gene could be TRBD1 or TRBD2 (6 bases each). Germline V gives CDR1 MNHEY, CDR2 SMNVEV (reference sequence). This CDR3 region has 18 residues. The V end lost 7 bases, the J end lost 3 bases, and 28 bases lay between the germline ends. CDR3 loop: CASITQGTLKGRDYEQYF. The DNA for the CDR3 is TGTGCCAGCATTACCCAGGGGACTCTTAAAGGCAGAGACTACGAGCAGTACTTC.

V gene TRBV20-1 combines with J gene TRBJ2-3; a weak D match, TRBD2 (6 bases). This CDR3 region has 16 residues. The germline CDR1 and CDR2 sequences are DFQATT and SNEGSKA (reference sequence). V was shortened by 3 bases and J by 2 bases, with 18 bases between the two germline ends. CDR3 loop: CSARRGAGRDTDTQYF. DNA of the CDR3: TGCAGTGCTAGGAGAGGGGCGGGACGGGACACAGATACGCAGTATTTT.

In its sample, this clonotype was seen once. The V call is TRBV2, the J call TRBJ1-2; D gene uncertain. This CDR3 has 12 amino acids. Germline V gene sequence: CDR1 SNHLY, CDR2 FYNNEI. V lost 6 bases and J lost 8, with 13 bases in between. CDR3 bases: TGTGCCAGCAGCCCCAGACCGGGCGGCTACACCTTC. This codes for CASSPRPGGYTF. Variable domain in full (rest from reference TRBV2 and TRBJ1-2): EPEVTQTPSHQVTQMGQEVILRCVPISNHLYFYWYRQILGQKVEFLVSFYNNEISEKSEIFDDQFSVERPDGSNFTLKIRSTKLEDSAMYFCASSPRPGGYTFGSGTRLTVV.

The V and J genes are TRBV12-3 or TRBV12-4 and TRBJ2-2; 8 positions match TRBD1. Trimming took 8 bases from V and 1 from J; bases not matched to a gene: 3. This CDR3 is built from 14 residues. DNA of the CDR3: TGTGCCAGCGACAGGGGCCAGAACACCGGGGAGCTGTTTTTT. Protein: CASDRGQNTGELFF.

This clonotype was observed a handful of times. V and J are TRBV6-5 and TRBJ2-6, with unresolved D. CDR3 size: 15 residues. Trimming took off 4 bases at V and 0 bases at J, with 7 bases between the two ends. The germline gives CDR1 MNHEY, CDR2 SVGAGI. CDR3 in DNA: TGTGCCAGCAGTTTTGGGATCTCTGGGGCCAACGTCCTGACTTTC. Encoded protein: CASSFGISGANVLTF.

The chain uses TRBV7-9 and TRBJ2-2; D is ambiguous. Germline V gives CDR1 SEHNR, CDR2 FQNEAQ (reference sequence). There are 15 residues in the CDR3. Trimming took off 7 bases at V and 4 bases at J, with 16 bases between the two ends. The DNA for the CDR3 is TGTGCCAGCACCCCCCCCGGGTTAGGCACCGGGGAGCTGTTTTTT. It is translated as CASTPPGLGTGELFF.

A word on this clonotype: One end of the junction is discordant with germline, which a read error may explain. V is TRBV14 and J is TRBJ2-7, with D unclear. CDR3 length: 15 amino acids. The V gene's germline CDR1 is SGHDN and CDR2 FVKESK. The CDR3: CAGSQDLGRSYEQYF. The DNA for the CDR3 is TGTGCCGGCAGCCAAGATCTGGGCCGCTCCTACGAGCAGTACTTC.

A word on this clonotype: At one boundary the junction diverges from the germline segment, which might be a read error. This rearrangement joins TRBV28 to TRBJ1-2; D perhaps matches TRBD1 (6 bases). In germline, CDR1 is MDHEN, CDR2 SYDVKM. The CDR3 loop spans 17 amino acids. In DNA, the CDR3 is TGTGCCAGCACCTCTCAGGTCGGGGCAGGGGTAAACTATGGTTACACCTTC. As protein: CASTSQVGAGVNYGYTF.

This clonotype was detected only a few times. The rearrangement links TRBV29-1 to TRBJ2-5; D is unresolved. This CDR3 is built from 10 residues. V lost 7 bases to trimming and J lost 11 bases, with 14 bases between them. The V gene's germline CDR1 is SQVTM and CDR2 ANQGSEA. The CDR3 reads CSGIESEQYF. The CDR3 coding sequence is TGCAGCGGAATTGAAAGTGAGCAGTACTTC.

This clonotype was seen a handful of times. V gene TRBV7-2 combines with J gene TRBJ1-1; 7 bases are shared with TRBD1. V gave up 5 bases and J gave up 3 bases; unmatched junction bases: 3. Germline CDR1 SGHTA, CDR2 FQGNSA. The CDR3 contains 13 residues. The CDR3 nucleotides are TGTGCCAGCAGCCAGCAGGGGGACACTGAAGCTTTCTTT. It specifies CASSQQGDTEAFF.

V usage is TRBV3-1 and J usage is TRBJ2-1; 9 nucleotides match TRBD2. V lost 8 bases, J lost 8 bases, and 16 bases stayed unmatched. Looked up from germline, CDR1 is LGHDT and CDR2 is YNNKEL (reference sequence). CDR3 length equals 16 residues. CDR3 region: CASYGVGRGGFDEQFF. In DNA, the CDR3 is TGTGCCAGCTACGGTGTTGGGCGGGGGGGTTTCGATGAGCAGTTCTTC.

The rearrangement links TRBV20-1 to TRBJ1-4; 10 bases are a match to TRBD1. CDR3 length: 17 amino acids. Looked up from germline, CDR1 is DFQATT and CDR2 is SNEGSKA (reference sequence). J lost 0 bases, V lost 4 bases, and 8 bases had no gene match. In DNA form, the CDR3 reads TGCAGTGCTACCAACCCGGGACAGGGGACAACTAATGAAAAACTGTTTTTT. It specifies CSATNPGQGTTNEKLFF.

The V call is TRBV7-6, the J call TRBJ1-2; unclear D gene. The CDR3 totals 11 residues. Germline lookup yields CDR1 SGHVS and CDR2 FNYEAQ. Trimming cost V 3 bases and J 7 bases, with 6 bases left between them. The CDR3, as DNA: TGTGCCAGCAGCTTTCGGACTGGCTACACCTTC. It is translated as CASSFRTGYTF.

The CDR3 nucleotides read TGTGCCAGCAGGATCGACAGGGTCAACACTGAAGCTTTCTTT. Its translation: CASRIDRVNTEAFF. The chain links TRBV6-2 or TRBV6-3 to TRBJ1-1, with 7 bases that match TRBD1. The CDR3 is 14 amino acids. The trim removed 6 bases at V and 2 bases at J, leaving 6 bases unmatched. The V gene's germline CDR1 is MNHEY and CDR2 SVGEGT.

The rearrangement uses TRBV4-3 and TRBJ1-4; a weak D match, TRBD1 (5 bases). The CDR3 spans 15 residues. From germline, CDR1 is LGHNA and CDR2 YSLEER. V gave up 4 bases and J gave up 5 bases, with 14 bases separating them. DNA of the CDR3: TGCGCCAGCAGCCCAAGAGCAGGGTCGAATGAAAAACTGTTTTTT. Residues: CASSPRAGSNEKLFF.

The chain combines TRBV28 with TRBJ1-2; possible D gene TRBD1, 6 bases. CDR3 length: 15 residues. Trimming stripped 6 bases from V and 9 bases from J, with 23 bases between. Germline V lookup: CDR1 MDHEN, CDR2 SYDVKM. CDR3 in DNA: TGTGCCAGCAGAACGGAAACCGAGGGGGGCCGAAGCTACACCTTC. It encodes CASRTETEGGRSYTF.

The V call is TRBV2, the J call TRBJ2-3, with TRBD2 matching over 7 bases. The CDR3 contains 14 residues. The germline V gene has CDR1 SNHLY and CDR2 FYNNEI. V was clipped by 4 bases and J by 1 base; unmatched bases: 2. CDR3 in amino acids: CASSGGRGTDTQYF. CDR3 bases: TGTGCCAGCAGTGGGGGGAGGGGCACAGATACGCAGTATTTT.

The rearrangement joins TRBV7-2 to TRBJ2-6; D not resolved. This CDR3 has 18 amino acids. Trimming stripped 3 bases from V and 2 bases from J, with 17 bases between. The germline V gene has CDR1 SGHTA and CDR2 FQGNSA. CDR3 residues: CASSFGFSSEAGANVLTF. CDR3 DNA: TGTGCCAGCAGCTTCGGGTTTAGCTCCGAGGCTGGGGCCAACGTCCTGACTTTC.

Only one count was recorded for this clonotype. This chain uses TRBV6-6 with TRBJ2-7, with D tentatively TRBD1 (6 bases). This CDR3 has 16 amino acids. Deletions cut 4 bases from V and 7 bases from J, with 23 bases between. Germline values: CDR1 MNHNY, CDR2 SVGAGI (reference sequence). The CDR3, as DNA: TGTGCCAGCAGTTCCACCCCTAGTGACTTTAGGGGGGAGCAGTACTTC. It yields the protein CASSSTPSDFRGEQYF.

In its sample, this clonotype was seen a few times. The rearrangement uses TRBV25-1 and TRBJ2-1; D remains unclear. The CDR3 is 16 residues long. Germline lookup yields CDR1 MGHDK and CDR2 SYGVNS. V lost 2 bases and J lost 5, with 16 bases in between. CDR3 in amino acids: CASSELGPTTHNEQFF. The CDR3 DNA follows: TGTGCCAGCAGTGAACTCGGCCCCACGACCCACAATGAGCAGTTCTTC.

V usage is TRBV25-1 and J usage is TRBJ1-2, with D possibly matching TRBD1 (5 bases). The CDR3 is made up of 15 amino acids. The germline V gene has CDR1 MGHDK and CDR2 SYGVNS. V lost 4 bases and J lost 2, with 14 bases in between. CDR3 nucleotides: TGTGCCAGCAGTGGGGCTGGGACGGTGAACTATGGCTACACCTTC. Translated, it gives CASSGAGTVNYGYTF.

This chain connects TRBV20-1 to TRBJ2-1; maybe TRBD2 (6 bases). The assigned J gene may be wrong: the sequence end matches TRBJ2-7 better. Germline values: CDR1 DFQATT, CDR2 SNEGSKA (reference sequence). CDR3 length equals 14 residues. This chain's CDR3 is CSAKSPAGLYEQYF. In DNA, the CDR3 is TGCAGTGCTAAATCCCCAGCGGGTCTCTACGAGCAGTACTTC.